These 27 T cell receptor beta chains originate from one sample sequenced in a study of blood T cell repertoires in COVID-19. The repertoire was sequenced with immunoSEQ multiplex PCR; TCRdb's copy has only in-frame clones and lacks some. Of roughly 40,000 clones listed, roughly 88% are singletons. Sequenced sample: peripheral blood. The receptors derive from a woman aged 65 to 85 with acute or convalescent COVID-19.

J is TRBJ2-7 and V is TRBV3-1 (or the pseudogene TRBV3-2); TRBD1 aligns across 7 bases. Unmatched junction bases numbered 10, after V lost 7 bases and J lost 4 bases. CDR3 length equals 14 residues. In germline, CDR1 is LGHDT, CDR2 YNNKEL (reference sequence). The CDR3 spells CASKFPGQTYEQYV. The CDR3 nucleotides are TGTGCCAGCAAATTCCCGGGACAGACTTACGAGCAGTACGTC.

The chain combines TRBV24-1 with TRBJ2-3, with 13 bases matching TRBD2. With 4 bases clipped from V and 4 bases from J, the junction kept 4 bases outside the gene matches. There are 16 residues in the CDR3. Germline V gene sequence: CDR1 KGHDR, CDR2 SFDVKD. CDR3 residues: CATSDWTSGSPDTQYF. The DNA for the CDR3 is TGTGCCACCAGTGACTGGACTAGCGGGAGTCCAGATACGCAGTATTTT.

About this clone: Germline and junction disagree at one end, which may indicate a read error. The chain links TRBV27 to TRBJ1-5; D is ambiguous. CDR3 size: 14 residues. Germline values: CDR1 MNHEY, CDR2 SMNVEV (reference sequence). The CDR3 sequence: CASSLREGNQPQHF. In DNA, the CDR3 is TGTGCCAGCAGTTTACGGGAGGGCAACCAGCCCCAGCATTTT.

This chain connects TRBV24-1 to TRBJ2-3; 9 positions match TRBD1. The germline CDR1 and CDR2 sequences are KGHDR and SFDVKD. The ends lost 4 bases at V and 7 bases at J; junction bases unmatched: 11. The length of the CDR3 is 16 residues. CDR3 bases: TGTGCCACCAGTGAATCACCGGGACAGGGTCGTTATACGCAGTATTTT. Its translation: CATSESPGQGRYTQYF.

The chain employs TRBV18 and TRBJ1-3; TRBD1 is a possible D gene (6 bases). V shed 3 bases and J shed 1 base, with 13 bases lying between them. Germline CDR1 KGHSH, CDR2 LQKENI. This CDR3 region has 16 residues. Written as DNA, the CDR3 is TGTGCCAGCTCACCGGGACAAGGTGTTTCTGGAAACACCATATATTTT. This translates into CASSPGQGVSGNTIYF.

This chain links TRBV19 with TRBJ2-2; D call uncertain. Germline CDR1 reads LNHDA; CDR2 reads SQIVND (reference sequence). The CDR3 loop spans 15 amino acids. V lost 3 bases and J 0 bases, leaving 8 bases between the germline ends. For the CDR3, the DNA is TGTGCCAGTAGTATCGGGTTCGCGAACACCGGGGAGCTGTTTTTT. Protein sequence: CASSIGFANTGELFF.

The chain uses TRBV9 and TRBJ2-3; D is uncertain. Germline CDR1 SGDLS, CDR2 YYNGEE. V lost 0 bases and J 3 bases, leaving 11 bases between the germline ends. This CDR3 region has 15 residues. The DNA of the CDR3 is TGTGCCAGCAGCGTAGGCGTAGTACCGACAGATACGCAGTATTTT. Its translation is CASSVGVVPTDTQYF.

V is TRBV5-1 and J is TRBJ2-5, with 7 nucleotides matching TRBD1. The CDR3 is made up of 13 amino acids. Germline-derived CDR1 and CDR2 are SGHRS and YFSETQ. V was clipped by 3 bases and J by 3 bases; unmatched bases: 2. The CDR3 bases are TGCGCCAGCAGCTCAGGGACAGAAGAGACCCAGTACTTC. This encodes CASSSGTEETQYF.

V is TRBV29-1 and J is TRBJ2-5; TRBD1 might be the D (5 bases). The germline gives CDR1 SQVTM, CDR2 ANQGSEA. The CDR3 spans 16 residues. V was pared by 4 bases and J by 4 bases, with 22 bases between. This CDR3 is CSVVREGWITGETQYF. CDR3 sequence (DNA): TGCAGCGTTGTAAGAGAAGGCTGGATAACAGGAGAGACCCAGTACTTC.

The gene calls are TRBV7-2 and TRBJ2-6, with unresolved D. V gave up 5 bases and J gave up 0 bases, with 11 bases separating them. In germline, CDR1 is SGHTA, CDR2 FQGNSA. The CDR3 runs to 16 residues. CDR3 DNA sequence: TGTGCCAGCAGCACAATAGCCCTCTCTGGGGCCAACGTCCTGACTTTC. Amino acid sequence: CASSTIALSGANVLTF.

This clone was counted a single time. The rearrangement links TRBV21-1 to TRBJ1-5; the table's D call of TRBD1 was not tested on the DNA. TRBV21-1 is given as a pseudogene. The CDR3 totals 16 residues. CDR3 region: CASSGRTGGRGQPQHF. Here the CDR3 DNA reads TGTGCCAGCAGCGGCCGGACAGGGGGCAGAGGTCAGCCCCAGCATTTT.

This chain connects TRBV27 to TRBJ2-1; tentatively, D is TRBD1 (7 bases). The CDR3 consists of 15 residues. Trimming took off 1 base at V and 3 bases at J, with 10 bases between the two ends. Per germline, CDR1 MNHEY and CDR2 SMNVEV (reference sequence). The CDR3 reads CASSLWGDSYNEQFF. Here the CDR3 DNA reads TGTGCCAGCAGTTTATGGGGGGACAGCTACAATGAGCAGTTCTTC.

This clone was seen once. The chain's CDR3 is CASSPRTGSSGELFF. DNA for the CDR3: TGTGCCAGCAGTCCCCGGACAGGGAGTTCCGGGGAGCTGTTTTTT. The V gene is TRBV27, the J gene TRBJ2-2; 8 nucleotides match TRBD1. Germline CDR1 MNHEY, CDR2 SMNVEV (reference sequence). Unmatched junction bases numbered 8, after V lost 5 bases and J lost 6 bases. The CDR3 length is 15 residues.

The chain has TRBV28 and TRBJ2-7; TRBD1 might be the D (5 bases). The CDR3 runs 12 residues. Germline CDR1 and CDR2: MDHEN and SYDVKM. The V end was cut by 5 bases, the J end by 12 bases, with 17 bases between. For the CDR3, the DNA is TGTGCCAGCAGTCCCCATAGGGGATCACTGTACGTC. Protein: CASSPHRGSLYV.

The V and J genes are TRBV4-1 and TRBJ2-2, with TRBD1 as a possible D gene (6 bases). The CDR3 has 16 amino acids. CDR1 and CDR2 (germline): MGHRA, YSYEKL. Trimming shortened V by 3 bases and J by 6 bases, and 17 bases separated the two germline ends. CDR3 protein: CASSQMAGVGPGELFF. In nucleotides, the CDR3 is TGCGCCAGCAGCCAGATGGCAGGGGTAGGACCCGGGGAGCTGTTTTTT.

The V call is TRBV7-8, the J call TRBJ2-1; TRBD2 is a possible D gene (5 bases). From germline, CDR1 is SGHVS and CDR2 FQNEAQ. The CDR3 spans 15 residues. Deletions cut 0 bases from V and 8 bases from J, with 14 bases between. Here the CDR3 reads CASSLASALVDEQFF. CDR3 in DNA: TGTGCCAGCAGCTTAGCTAGCGCCCTGGTTGATGAGCAGTTCTTC. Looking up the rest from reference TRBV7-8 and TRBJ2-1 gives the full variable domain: GAGVSQSPRYKVAKRGQDVALRCDPISGHVSLFWYQQALGQGPEFLTYFQNEAQLDKSGLPSDRFFAERPEGSVSTLKIQRTQQEDSAVYLCASSLASALVDEQFFGPGTRLTVL.

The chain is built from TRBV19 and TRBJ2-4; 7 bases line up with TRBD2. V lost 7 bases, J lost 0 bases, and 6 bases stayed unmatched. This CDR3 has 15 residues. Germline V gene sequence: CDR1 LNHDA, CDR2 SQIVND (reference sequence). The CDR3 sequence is CASTSTSVAKNIQYF. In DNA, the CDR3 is TGTGCCAGTACTTCCACTAGCGTAGCCAAAAACATTCAGTACTTC.

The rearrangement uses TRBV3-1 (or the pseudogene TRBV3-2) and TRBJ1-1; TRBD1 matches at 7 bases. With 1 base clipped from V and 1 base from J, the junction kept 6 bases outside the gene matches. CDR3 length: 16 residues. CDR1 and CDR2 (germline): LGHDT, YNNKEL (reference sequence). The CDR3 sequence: CASSQGGGEGNTEAFF. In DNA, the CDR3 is TGTGCCAGCAGCCAAGGAGGGGGCGAGGGGAACACTGAAGCTTTCTTT.

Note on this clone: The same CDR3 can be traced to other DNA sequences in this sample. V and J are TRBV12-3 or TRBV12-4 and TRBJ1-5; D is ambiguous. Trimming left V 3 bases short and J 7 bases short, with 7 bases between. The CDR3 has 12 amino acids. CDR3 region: CASSLRGQPQHF. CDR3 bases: TGTGCCAGCAGTTTGCGAGGGCAGCCCCAGCATTTT.

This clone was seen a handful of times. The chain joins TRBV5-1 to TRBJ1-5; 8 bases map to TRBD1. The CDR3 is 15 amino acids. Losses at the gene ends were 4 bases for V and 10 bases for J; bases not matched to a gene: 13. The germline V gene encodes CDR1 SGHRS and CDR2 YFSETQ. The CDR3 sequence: CASSPGTGDVGPQHF. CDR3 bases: TGCGCCAGCAGCCCGGGGACAGGAGACGTTGGACCCCAGCATTTT.

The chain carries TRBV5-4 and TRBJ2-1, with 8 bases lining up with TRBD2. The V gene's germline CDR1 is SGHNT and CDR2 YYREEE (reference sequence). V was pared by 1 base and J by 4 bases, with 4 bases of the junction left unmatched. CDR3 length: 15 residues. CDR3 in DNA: TGTGCCAGCAGCTTGACTAGCGGACCATACAATGAGCAGTTCTTC. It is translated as CASSLTSGPYNEQFF.

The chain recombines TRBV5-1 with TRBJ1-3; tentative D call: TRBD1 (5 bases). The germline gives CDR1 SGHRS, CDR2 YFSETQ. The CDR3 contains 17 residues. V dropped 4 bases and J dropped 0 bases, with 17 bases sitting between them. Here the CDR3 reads CASSKDLPTDSGNTIYF. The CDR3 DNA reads TGCGCCAGCAGCAAAGACCTACCGACAGACTCTGGAAACACCATATATTTT.

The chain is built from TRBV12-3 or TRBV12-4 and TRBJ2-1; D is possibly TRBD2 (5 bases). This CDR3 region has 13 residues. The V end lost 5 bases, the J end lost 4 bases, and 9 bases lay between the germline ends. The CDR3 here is CASSPRGYNEQFF. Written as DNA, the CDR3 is TGTGCCAGCAGTCCTCGGGGTTACAATGAGCAGTTCTTC.

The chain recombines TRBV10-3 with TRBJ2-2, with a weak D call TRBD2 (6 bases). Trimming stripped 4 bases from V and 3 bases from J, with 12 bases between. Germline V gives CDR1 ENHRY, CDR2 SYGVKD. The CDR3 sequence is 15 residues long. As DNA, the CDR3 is TGTGCCATCAGTGTACTAGCCCGTGACACCGGGGAGCTGTTTTTT. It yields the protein CAISVLARDTGELFF.

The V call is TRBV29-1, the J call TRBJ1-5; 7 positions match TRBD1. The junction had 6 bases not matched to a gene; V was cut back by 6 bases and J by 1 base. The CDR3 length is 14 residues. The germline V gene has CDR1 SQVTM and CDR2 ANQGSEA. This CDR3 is CSVTGTDSNQPQHF. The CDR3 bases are TGCAGCGTAACCGGGACAGACAGCAATCAGCCCCAGCATTTT.

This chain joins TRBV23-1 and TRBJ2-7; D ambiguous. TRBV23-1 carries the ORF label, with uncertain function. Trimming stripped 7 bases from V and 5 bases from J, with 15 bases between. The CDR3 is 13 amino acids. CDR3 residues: CASIPGTPDEQYV. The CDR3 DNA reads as TGCGCCAGCATTCCGGGTACCCCCGACGAGCAGTACGTC.

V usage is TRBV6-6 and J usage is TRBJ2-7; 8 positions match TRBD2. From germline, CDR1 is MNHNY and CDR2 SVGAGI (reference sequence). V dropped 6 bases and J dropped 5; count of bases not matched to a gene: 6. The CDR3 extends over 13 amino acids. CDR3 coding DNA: TGTGCCAGCAGCCCCGGGGGGGGCGACGAGCAGTACGTC. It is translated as CASSPGGGDEQYV.